These T cell receptor beta chains were read from a single sample in a study of cytomegalovirus exposure and HLA in healthy donors. The method was immunoSEQ multiplex PCR; TCRdb's version includes in-frame clones alone and lacks a portion of them. In total, the table holds over 40,000 clones. The source material was PBMCs. The receptors derive from a middle-aged woman in good health and CMV-seronegative. CDR3s include the opening cysteine and the closing phenylalanine or tryptophan. D genes are given only for firm matches.

length: 14; D: -; J: TRBJ1-3; V: TRBV6-6; CDR3: CASSYSSQANTIYF; DNA: TGTGCCAGCAGTTACTCGTCACAGGCAAACACCATATATTTT
length: 13; D: -; J: TRBJ1-2; V: TRBV7-9; CDR3: CASSLDRTLGYTF; DNA: TGTGCCAGCAGCCTCGACAGGACATTGGGCTACACCTTC
length: 15; D: TRBD2; J: TRBJ2-7; V: TRBV19; CDR3: CASSPRTSGAYEQYF; DNA: TGTGCCAGTAGTCCTCGGACTAGCGGAGCCTACGAGCAGTACTTC
length: 16; D: -; J: TRBJ1-2; V: TRBV6-1; CDR3: CASSEYREGLAYGYTF; DNA: TGTGCCAGCAGTGAATATCGAGAGGGCCTTGCCTATGGCTACACCTTC
length: 19; D: TRBD2; J: TRBJ2-6; V: TRBV5-1; CDR3: CASSLGLAGMLGGANVLTF; DNA: TGCGCCAGCAGCTTGGGACTAGCGGGAATGTTAGGTGGGGCCAACGTCCTGACTTTC
length: 15; D: TRBD1; J: TRBJ2-2; V: TRBV29-1; CDR3: CSVAGDRGNTGELFF; DNA: TGCAGCGTTGCGGGGGACAGGGGGAACACCGGGGAGCTGTTTTTT
length: 15; D: -; J: TRBJ1-1; V: TRBV11-3; CDR3: CASSPSTGRGTEAFF; DNA: TGTGCCAGCAGCCCTTCGACAGGAAGAGGGACTGAAGCTTTCTTT
length: 15; D: -; J: TRBJ1-5; V: TRBV19; CDR3: CASSIRAGGYQPQHF; DNA: TGTGCCAGTAGTATACGCGCCGGCGGTTATCAGCCCCAGCATTTT
length: 13; D: -; J: TRBJ1-3; V: TRBV6-5; CDR3: CASRDSSGNTIYF; DNA: TGTGCCAGCAGGGACAGCTCTGGAAACACCATATATTTT
length: 12; D: -; J: TRBJ1-2; V: TRBV7-9; CDR3: CASSLLVGGYTF; DNA: TGTGCCAGCAGCTTATTGGTTGGCGGCTACACCTTC
length: 15; D: -; J: TRBJ2-3; V: TRBV19; CDR3: CASTQGGAGKDTQYF; DNA: TGTGCCAGTACCCAGGGGGGCGCAGGAAAAGATACGCAGTATTTT
length: 14; D: -; J: TRBJ2-7; V: TRBV7-2; CDR3: CASSLVSRTYEQYF; DNA: TGTGCCAGCAGCTTAGTTTCCAGGACCTACGAGCAGTACTTC
length: 11; D: -; J: TRBJ1-1; V: TRBV7-2; CDR3: CASSLRTEAFF; DNA: TGTGCCAGCAGCTTACGCACTGAAGCTTTCTTT
length: 15; D: -; J: TRBJ2-1; V: TRBV19; CDR3: CASSAPTDYYNEQFF; DNA: TGTGCCAGTAGTGCTCCGACAGATTACTACAATGAGCAGTTCTTC
length: 15; D: -; J: TRBJ2-6; V: TRBV7-2; CDR3: CASSRDRSGANVLTF; DNA: TGTGCCAGCAGCCGTGACAGGTCTGGGGCCAACGTCCTGACTTTC
length: 17; D: TRBD1; J: TRBJ1-6; V: TRBV5-1; CDR3: CASRLGTDPGGNSPLHF; DNA: TGCGCCAGCAGACTTGGGACAGACCCCGGGGGTAATTCACCCCTACACTTT
length: 13; D: -; J: TRBJ1-1; V: TRBV18; CDR3: CASSQTDNTEAFF; DNA: TGTGCCAGCTCACAAACAGATAACACTGAAGCTTTCTTT
length: 13; D: -; J: TRBJ2-3; V: TRBV6-6; CDR3: CASSDDYPDTQYF; DNA: TGTGCCAGCAGTGACGACTACCCAGATACGCAGTATTTT
length: 13; D: -; J: TRBJ2-7; V: TRBV29-1; CDR3: CSVVGGARDEQYF; DNA: TGCAGCGTTGTTGGGGGGGCAAGGGACGAGCAGTACTTC
length: 14; D: TRBD1; J: TRBJ1-4; V: TRBV5-1; CDR3: CASSIQQGDEKLFF; DNA: TGCGCCAGCAGCATACAGCAGGGGGATGAAAAACTGTTTTTT
length: 15; D: -; J: TRBJ2-7; V: TRBV4-1; CDR3: CASSQEGSRAYEQYF; DNA: TGCGCCAGCAGCCAAGAAGGGAGCCGCGCCTACGAGCAGTACTTC
length: 15; D: TRBD2; J: TRBJ2-1; V: TRBV12-5; CDR3: CASGPRGEPDNEQFF; DNA: TGTGCTAGTGGCCCTCGGGGGGAGCCCGACAATGAGCAGTTCTTC
length: 14; D: -; J: TRBJ2-3; V: TRBV4-1; CDR3: CASSQDSKTDKQYF; DNA: TGCGCCAGCAGCCAAGATTCGAAGACAGATAAGCAGTATTTT
length: 16; D: -; J: TRBJ2-2; V: TRBV13; CDR3: CASSLARGLGTGELFF; DNA: TGTGCCAGCAGCTTAGCGCGGGGGCTAGGGACCGGGGAGCTGTTTTTT
length: 14; D: TRBD1; J: TRBJ1-2; V: TRBV6-1; CDR3: CASSSGTARYGYTF; DNA: TGTGCCAGCAGTTCCGGGACAGCCCGCTATGGCTACACCTTC
length: 14; D: TRBD2; J: TRBJ2-7; V: TRBV18; CDR3: CASSLPGLVYEQYF; DNA: TGTGCCAGCTCACTCCCGGGACTAGTGTACGAGCAGTACTTC
length: 12; D: -; J: TRBJ1-5; V: TRBV2; CDR3: CASSVDSEPQHF; DNA: TGTGCCAGCAGCGTTGATTCGGAGCCCCAGCATTTT
length: 16; D: -; J: TRBJ1-6; V: TRBV6-1; CDR3: CASSEWRVFYNSPLHF; DNA: TGTGCCAGCAGTGAATGGAGAGTTTTTTACAATTCACCCCTCCACTTT
length: 13; D: -; J: TRBJ1-2; V: TRBV9; CDR3: CASSDRSRGLYTF; DNA: TGTGCCAGCAGCGACAGGTCGCGGGGCTTATACACCTTC
length: 14; D: -; J: TRBJ2-7; V: TRBV7-8; CDR3: CASSWRTVPHEQYF; DNA: TGTGCCAGCAGCTGGCGGACAGTCCCTCACGAGCAGTACTTC
length: 15; D: TRBD1; J: TRBJ1-1; V: TRBV11-3; CDR3: CASSLEGTGGTEAFF; DNA: TGTGCCAGCAGCTTAGAAGGGACAGGGGGCACTGAAGCTTTCTTT
length: 15; D: -; J: TRBJ1-2; V: TRBV5-1; CDR3: CASSLVAGDVYGYTF; DNA: TGCGCCAGCAGCTTGGTGGCGGGGGACGTCTATGGCTACACCTTC
length: 16; D: -; J: TRBJ1-1; V: TRBV4-1; CDR3: CASSQDRQAMNTEAFF; DNA: TGCGCCAGCAGCCAAGATAGGCAGGCTATGAACACTGAAGCTTTCTTT
length: 17; D: TRBD1; J: TRBJ2-1; V: TRBV2; CDR3: CASSVDSGQGSENEQFF; DNA: TGTGCCAGCAGCGTGGACTCGGGACAGGGGAGTGAGAATGAGCAGTTCTTC
length: 15; D: TRBD1; J: TRBJ2-7; V: TRBV4-3; CDR3: CASSRGQGDAYEQYF; DNA: TGCGCCAGCAGCCGCGGACAGGGGGACGCCTACGAGCAGTACTTC
length: 13; D: -; J: TRBJ2-7; V: TRBV6-1; CDR3: CASSGRTGYEQYF; DNA: TGTGCCAGCAGTGGTCGCACAGGTTACGAGCAGTACTTC
length: 13; D: TRBD1; J: TRBJ2-5; V: TRBV7-2; CDR3: CASSLGQQETQYF; DNA: TGTGCCAGCAGCTTGGGACAGCAAGAGACCCAGTACTTC
length: 13; D: -; J: TRBJ2-3; V: TRBV30; CDR3: CAWSRERTDTQYF; DNA: TGTGCCTGGAGTCGGGAGCGCACAGATACGCAGTATTTT
length: 14; D: TRBD2; J: TRBJ2-7; V: TRBV9; CDR3: CASSGGGEAYEQYF; DNA: TGTGCCAGCAGCGGCGGGGGAGAAGCCTACGAGCAGTACTTC
length: 15; D: TRBD1; J: TRBJ2-2; V: TRBV5-1; CDR3: CASSLTGGYTGELFF; DNA: TGCGCCAGCAGCTTAACAGGGGGATATACCGGGGAGCTGTTTTTT
length: 16; D: -; J: TRBJ1-4; V: TRBV28; CDR3: CASSRLSGSGDEKLFF; DNA: TGTGCCAGCAGTCGCTTATCGGGATCTGGGGATGAAAAACTGTTTTTT
length: 16; D: TRBD2; J: TRBJ2-7; V: TRBV27; CDR3: CASSPPRTSGSYEQYF; DNA: TGTGCCAGCAGTCCCCCGCGGACTAGCGGGAGCTACGAGCAGTACTTC
length: 15; D: -; J: TRBJ1-6; V: TRBV25-1; CDR3: CASSASMRRNSPLHF; DNA: TGTGCCAGCAGTGCTTCCATGAGGCGGAATTCACCCCTCCACTTT
length: 15; D: TRBD1; J: TRBJ2-7; V: TRBV4-1; CDR3: CASSPGQGPTYEQYF; DNA: TGCGCCAGCAGCCCAGGACAGGGACCAACCTACGAGCAGTACTTC
length: 17; D: TRBD2; J: TRBJ2-2; V: TRBV7-2; CDR3: CASSHRAGGGYTGELFF; DNA: TGTGCCAGCAGCCACCGGGCGGGCGGGGGGTACACCGGGGAGCTGTTTTTT
length: 15; D: -; J: TRBJ1-2; V: TRBV7-2; CDR3: CASSLGVSPDEGYTF; DNA: TGTGCCAGCAGCTTAGGAGTTTCTCCTGATGAGGGCTACACCTTC
length: 13; D: TRBD1; J: TRBJ2-7; V: TRBV7-9; CDR3: CASSRDRDYEQYF; DNA: TGTGCCAGCAGCCGGGACAGGGACTACGAGCAGTACTTC
length: 15; D: TRBD1; J: TRBJ1-2; V: TRBV10-3; CDR3: CAIAPGTGGTYGYTF; DNA: TGTGCCATTGCCCCGGGGACAGGGGGCACCTATGGCTACACCTTC
length: 17; D: TRBD1; J: TRBJ2-7; V: TRBV15; CDR3: CATSRVRTGTGDYEQYF; DNA: TGTGCCACCAGCAGAGTTAGGACTGGGACAGGGGACTACGAGCAGTACTTC
length: 10; D: -; J: TRBJ2-1; V: TRBV6-8; CDR3: CASFGNEQFF; DNA: TGTGCCAGCTTCGGGAATGAGCAGTTCTTC
length: 12; D: -; J: TRBJ1-1; V: TRBV9; CDR3: CASSNRNTEAFF; DNA: TGTGCCAGCAGCAACAGGAACACTGAAGCTTTCTTT
length: 14; D: -; J: TRBJ2-7; V: TRBV18; CDR3: CASSPDRSSYEQYF; DNA: TGTGCCAGCTCGCCAGACAGGAGCTCCTACGAGCAGTACTTC